This TCR beta chain was recorded in a study of T cell changes during pregnancy in multiple sclerosis. Repertoires were generated with immunoSEQ multiplex PCR, while TCRdb's copy carries only in-frame clones and drops some. Among about 80,000 clones, 92% were seen once, and the ten largest hold more than 1.4%. Germline CDR1 reads SNHLY; CDR2 reads FYNNEI. Trimming removed 6 bases from V and 6 bases from J, with 15 bases in between. The CDR3 length is 14 residues. The starting material was peripheral blood, obtained before pregnancy. The chain carries TRBV2 and TRBJ2-1; the D gene is possibly TRBD1 (6 bases). The clonotype originates from a female donor with multiple sclerosis, enrolled in a pregnancy study. As DNA, the CDR3 is TGTGCCAGCAGCTTACTAGGACAGCCCAATGAGCAGTTCTTC. Protein: CASSLLGQPNEQFF.